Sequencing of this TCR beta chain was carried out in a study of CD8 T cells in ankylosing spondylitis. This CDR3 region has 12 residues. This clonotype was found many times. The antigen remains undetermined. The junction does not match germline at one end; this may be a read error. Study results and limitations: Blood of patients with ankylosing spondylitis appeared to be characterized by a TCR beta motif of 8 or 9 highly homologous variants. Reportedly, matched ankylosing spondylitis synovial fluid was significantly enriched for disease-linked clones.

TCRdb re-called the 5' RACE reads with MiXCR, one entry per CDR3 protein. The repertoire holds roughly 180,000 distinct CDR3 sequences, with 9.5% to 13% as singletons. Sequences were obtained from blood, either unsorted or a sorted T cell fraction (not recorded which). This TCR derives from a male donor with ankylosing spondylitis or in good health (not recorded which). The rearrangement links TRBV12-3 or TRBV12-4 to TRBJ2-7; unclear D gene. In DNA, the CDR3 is TGTGCCAGCAGTTCTTCCTTGCACGAACAGTACTTC. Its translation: CASSSSLHEQYF.